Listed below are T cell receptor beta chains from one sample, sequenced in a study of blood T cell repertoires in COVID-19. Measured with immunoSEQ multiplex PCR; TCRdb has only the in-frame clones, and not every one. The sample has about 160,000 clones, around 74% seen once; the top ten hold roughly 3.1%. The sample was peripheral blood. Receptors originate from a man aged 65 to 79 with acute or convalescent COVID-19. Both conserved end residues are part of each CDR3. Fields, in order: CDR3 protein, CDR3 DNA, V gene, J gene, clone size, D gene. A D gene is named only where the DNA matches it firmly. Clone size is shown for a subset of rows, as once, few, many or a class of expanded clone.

CDR3aa: CASSGPQGYEQYF
CDR3nt: TGTGCCAGCAGTGGGCCCCAGGGTTACGAGCAGTACTTC
v_gene: TRBV7-9
j_gene: TRBJ2-7
abundance: NA
d_gene: NA

CDR3aa: CASSTGGLYGYTF
CDR3nt: TGTGCCAGCAGCACCGGGGGTCTCTATGGCTACACCTTC
v_gene: TRBV5-4
j_gene: TRBJ1-2
abundance: NA
d_gene: NA

CDR3aa: CASASGRNNEQFF
CDR3nt: TGTGCCAGTGCTAGCGGGCGAAACAATGAGCAGTTCTTC
v_gene: TRBV19
j_gene: TRBJ2-1
abundance: few
d_gene: TRBD2

CDR3aa: CASREADSSYNEQFF
CDR3nt: TGTGCCAGCAGGGAAGCGGACAGCTCCTACAATGAGCAGTTCTTC
v_gene: TRBV2
j_gene: TRBJ2-1
abundance: NA
d_gene: NA

CDR3aa: CASSRDSSYNSPLHF
CDR3nt: TGTGCCAGCAGCAGGGACAGCTCCTATAATTCACCCCTCCACTTT
v_gene: TRBV14
j_gene: TRBJ1-6
abundance: many
d_gene: TRBD1

CDR3aa: CASSFFSTGTGRAEQYF
CDR3nt: TGTGCCAGCAGCTTCTTCTCGACCGGGACAGGGAGAGCGGAGCAGTACTTC
v_gene: TRBV11-2
j_gene: TRBJ2-7
abundance: NA
d_gene: TRBD1

CDR3aa: CASSFFAGNKNEQYF
CDR3nt: TGTGCCAGCAGTTTTTTTGCAGGGAATAAGAACGAGCAGTACTTC
v_gene: TRBV28
j_gene: TRBJ2-7
abundance: once
d_gene: NA

CDR3aa: CASSLYDRVDTQYF
CDR3nt: TGTGCCAGCAGCTTATACGATCGGGTTGATACGCAGTATTTT
v_gene: TRBV7-2
j_gene: TRBJ2-3
abundance: once
d_gene: NA

CDR3aa: CASSLRDSYSPLHF
CDR3nt: TGTGCCAGCAGCCTCCGGGACAGTTATTCACCCCTCCACTTT
v_gene: TRBV11-3
j_gene: TRBJ1-6
abundance: NA
d_gene: TRBD1

CDR3aa: CASRGTGRGEQYF
CDR3nt: TGTGCCAGCAGAGGGACAGGGAGGGGCGAGCAGTACTTC
v_gene: TRBV12-3/TRBV12-4
j_gene: TRBJ2-7
abundance: NA
d_gene: TRBD1

CDR3aa: CASSSQPPRTRHYEQYF
CDR3nt: TGTGCCAGCAGCAGTCAACCTCCGAGGACTAGGCACTACGAGCAGTACTTC
v_gene: TRBV28
j_gene: TRBJ2-7
abundance: NA
d_gene: TRBD2

CDR3aa: CARSNPTGRSDTEAFF
CDR3nt: TGTGCCAGAAGCAACCCGACAGGGCGGTCTGACACTGAAGCTTTCTTT
v_gene: TRBV5-3
j_gene: TRBJ1-1
abundance: NA
d_gene: TRBD1

CDR3aa: CASSPGTEVGGYTF
CDR3nt: TGTGCCAGCAGTCCGGGGACAGAAGTCGGTGGCTACACCTTC
v_gene: TRBV28
j_gene: TRBJ1-2
abundance: NA
d_gene: TRBD1

CDR3aa: CALGRALRAHGYTF
CDR3nt: TGTGCCTTGGGGCGTGCTTTGAGGGCTCACGGCTACACCTTC
v_gene: TRBV30
j_gene: TRBJ1-2
abundance: NA
d_gene: NA

CDR3aa: CASMLGTDTQYF
CDR3nt: TGTGCCAGCATGTTAGGCACAGATACGCAGTATTTT
v_gene: TRBV28
j_gene: TRBJ2-3
abundance: NA
d_gene: NA

CDR3aa: CASSARTSGGASTDTQYF
CDR3nt: TGTGCCAGCAGCGCGCGGACTAGCGGGGGGGCTAGCACAGATACGCAGTATTTT
v_gene: TRBV7-6
j_gene: TRBJ2-3
abundance: NA
d_gene: TRBD2

CDR3aa: CAISGGNRDSYEQYF
CDR3nt: TGTGCCATCAGTGGAGGCAACAGGGACTCCTACGAGCAGTACTTC
v_gene: TRBV10-3
j_gene: TRBJ2-7
abundance: NA
d_gene: NA

CDR3aa: CASSLWGRAYEQYF
CDR3nt: TGTGCCAGCAGTCTGTGGGGGAGGGCCTACGAGCAGTACTTC
v_gene: TRBV27
j_gene: TRBJ2-7
abundance: NA
d_gene: TRBD2

CDR3aa: CASRGQINQPQHF
CDR3nt: TGTGCCAGCCGCGGACAGATCAATCAGCCCCAGCATTTT
v_gene: TRBV12-3/TRBV12-4
j_gene: TRBJ1-5
abundance: NA
d_gene: NA

CDR3aa: CASSLIGGQIEAFF
CDR3nt: TGTGCCAGCAGTTTAATAGGGGGCCAAATCGAAGCTTTCTTT
v_gene: TRBV28
j_gene: TRBJ1-1
abundance: NA
d_gene: TRBD1

CDR3aa: CASSMGQVYYEQYF
CDR3nt: TGTGCCAGTAGTATGGGGCAGGTCTACTACGAGCAGTACTTC
v_gene: TRBV19
j_gene: TRBJ2-7
abundance: NA
d_gene: NA

CDR3aa: CASSPRRQGLAGELFF
CDR3nt: TGTGCCAGCAGCCCCCGCCGACAGGGTCTGGCCGGGGAGCTGTTTTTT
v_gene: TRBV9
j_gene: TRBJ2-2
abundance: NA
d_gene: TRBD1

CDR3aa: CASRKPTSGSHYNEQFF
CDR3nt: TGTGCCAGCAGAAAACCGACTAGCGGGAGTCATTACAATGAGCAGTTCTTC
v_gene: TRBV5-4
j_gene: TRBJ2-1
abundance: NA
d_gene: TRBD2

CDR3aa: CASSSPGGDTQYF
CDR3nt: TGCGCCAGCAGCTCGCCGGGGGGAGATACGCAGTATTTT
v_gene: TRBV5-1
j_gene: TRBJ2-3
abundance: NA
d_gene: TRBD2

CDR3aa: CASSYRDKPATSQYF
CDR3nt: TGTGCCAGCAGCTACCGGGACAAGCCAGCTACGAGCCAGTACTTC
v_gene: TRBV7-9
j_gene: TRBJ2-7
abundance: NA
d_gene: NA

CDR3aa: CASSSPGQGIWGYTF
CDR3nt: TGTGCCAGCAGTTCCCCGGGACAGGGAATTTGGGGCTACACCTTC
v_gene: TRBV27
j_gene: TRBJ1-2
abundance: once
d_gene: TRBD1

CDR3aa: CASSSGTEAFF
CDR3nt: TGTGCCAGTAGTTCGGGCACTGAAGCTTTCTTT
v_gene: TRBV19
j_gene: TRBJ1-1
abundance: NA
d_gene: NA

CDR3aa: CASSYQGDGYTF
CDR3nt: TGTGCCAGCAGTTACCAGGGGGATGGCTACACCTTC
v_gene: TRBV6-2/TRBV6-3
j_gene: TRBJ1-2
abundance: NA
d_gene: TRBD1

CDR3aa: CASSQAQAGPQETQYF
CDR3nt: TGCGCCAGCAGCCAAGCCCAAGCGGGGCCTCAAGAGACCCAGTACTTC
v_gene: TRBV4-1
j_gene: TRBJ2-5
abundance: NA
d_gene: TRBD2

CDR3aa: CASSQVVQLQFF
CDR3nt: TGTGCCAGCAGCCAAGTTGTACAGCTTCAGTTCTTC
v_gene: TRBV3-1/TRBV3-2
j_gene: TRBJ2-1
abundance: NA
d_gene: NA

CDR3aa: CASSPRTGTGDNQPQHF
CDR3nt: TGTGCCAGCAGTCCGAGGACAGGGACCGGAGATAATCAGCCCCAGCATTTT
v_gene: TRBV27
j_gene: TRBJ1-5
abundance: few
d_gene: TRBD1

CDR3aa: CASSSTGVYTDTQYF
CDR3nt: TGTGCCAGCAGCTCCACGGGGGTTTACACAGATACGCAGTATTTT
v_gene: TRBV11-2
j_gene: TRBJ2-3
abundance: once
d_gene: NA

CDR3aa: CASRRTGGIDTQYF
CDR3nt: TGTGCCAGCAGGCGGACAGGGGGAATCGATACGCAGTATTTT
v_gene: TRBV2
j_gene: TRBJ2-3
abundance: few
d_gene: TRBD1

CDR3aa: CATSRDQGAGNTIYF
CDR3nt: TGTGCCACCAGCAGAGATCAAGGGGCTGGAAACACCATATATTTT
v_gene: TRBV15
j_gene: TRBJ1-3
abundance: NA
d_gene: NA

CDR3aa: CASSLFQGVSPLHF
CDR3nt: TGTGCCAGCAGCTTATTCCAGGGGGTTTCACCCCTCCACTTT
v_gene: TRBV7-2
j_gene: TRBJ1-6
abundance: NA
d_gene: TRBD1

CDR3aa: CASSQDPFSTDTQYF
CDR3nt: TGTGCCAGCAGCCAAGATCCTTTCAGCACAGATACGCAGTATTTT
v_gene: TRBV3-1/TRBV3-2
j_gene: TRBJ2-3
abundance: NA
d_gene: NA

CDR3aa: CASSQEGGARAEQYF
CDR3nt: TGTGCCAGCAGTCAAGAAGGGGGCGCACGGGCCGAGCAGTACTTC
v_gene: TRBV7-9
j_gene: TRBJ2-7
abundance: NA
d_gene: TRBD1

CDR3aa: CASSFYRGSEQYF
CDR3nt: TGTGCCAGCAGCTTTTATCGGGGGAGCGAGCAGTACTTC
v_gene: TRBV7-3
j_gene: TRBJ2-7
abundance: NA
d_gene: NA

CDR3aa: CASSPGQGAFETQYF
CDR3nt: TGCGCCAGCAGCCCGGGACAGGGGGCGTTTGAGACCCAGTACTTC
v_gene: TRBV5-1
j_gene: TRBJ2-5
abundance: NA
d_gene: TRBD1

CDR3aa: CASSISSGGSYNEQFF
CDR3nt: TGTGCCAGTAGTATTTCTAGCGGGGGTTCCTACAATGAGCAGTTCTTC
v_gene: TRBV19
j_gene: TRBJ2-1
abundance: NA
d_gene: TRBD2

CDR3aa: CASSLSSGTDTQYF
CDR3nt: TGTGCCAGCAGCTTATCCAGCGGCACAGATACGCAGTATTTT
v_gene: TRBV7-9
j_gene: TRBJ2-3
abundance: few
d_gene: NA

CDR3aa: CASRADRVTGELFF
CDR3nt: TGTGCCAGCAGAGCTGACAGGGTCACCGGGGAGCTGTTTTTT
v_gene: TRBV28
j_gene: TRBJ2-2
abundance: NA
d_gene: TRBD1

CDR3aa: CASSPGTGASYGYTF
CDR3nt: TGTGCCAGCAGCCCCGGAACAGGGGCGAGCTATGGCTACACCTTC
v_gene: TRBV5-6
j_gene: TRBJ1-2
abundance: once
d_gene: TRBD1

CDR3aa: CAWKARGSFSTDTQYF
CDR3nt: TGTGCCTGGAAGGCTAGGGGCAGTTTTAGCACAGATACGCAGTATTTT
v_gene: TRBV30
j_gene: TRBJ2-3
abundance: NA
d_gene: NA

CDR3aa: CASSLDRHLTEAFF
CDR3nt: TGTGCCAGCAGCTTAGATCGACATCTAACTGAAGCTTTCTTT
v_gene: TRBV11-2
j_gene: TRBJ1-1
abundance: NA
d_gene: NA

CDR3aa: CASSQELAVDTQYF
CDR3nt: TGTGCCAGCAGCCAAGAACTAGCGGTAGATACGCAGTATTTT
v_gene: TRBV4-2
j_gene: TRBJ2-3
abundance: NA
d_gene: TRBD2

CDR3aa: CASAPGSSTDTQYF
CDR3nt: TGTGCCAGCGCACCAGGGTCTAGCACAGATACGCAGTATTTT
v_gene: TRBV6-5
j_gene: TRBJ2-3
abundance: NA
d_gene: NA

CDR3aa: CASSTDSGVRGYTF
CDR3nt: TGTGCCAGTAGTACCGACTCAGGGGTTCGTGGCTACACCTTC
v_gene: TRBV19
j_gene: TRBJ1-2
abundance: NA
d_gene: NA

CDR3aa: CASSLSGWGTDTQYF
CDR3nt: TGTGCCAGCAGTTTATCCGGGTGGGGCACAGATACGCAGTATTTT
v_gene: TRBV27
j_gene: TRBJ2-3
abundance: NA
d_gene: NA

CDR3aa: CASSPSLGTGELFF
CDR3nt: TGTGCCAGCTCACCATCCCTAGGAACCGGGGAGCTGTTTTTT
v_gene: TRBV18
j_gene: TRBJ2-2
abundance: NA
d_gene: NA

CDR3aa: CASSGVTDTQYF
CDR3nt: TGTGCCAGCAGCGGAGTAACAGATACGCAGTATTTT
v_gene: TRBV28
j_gene: TRBJ2-3
abundance: NA
d_gene: NA

CDR3aa: CASSLTGTSGRGQETQYF
CDR3nt: TGTGCCAGCAGCTTAACCGGGACTAGCGGGAGAGGGCAAGAGACCCAGTACTTC
v_gene: TRBV7-3
j_gene: TRBJ2-5
abundance: once
d_gene: TRBD2

CDR3aa: CASSPSSGGYQETQYF
CDR3nt: TGTGCCAGCTCACCGAGCAGCGGAGGGTACCAAGAGACCCAGTACTTC
v_gene: TRBV18
j_gene: TRBJ2-5
abundance: NA
d_gene: NA

CDR3aa: CASSYLGSIEAFF
CDR3nt: TGTGCCAGTAGTTACCTAGGATCAATTGAAGCTTTCTTT
v_gene: TRBV19
j_gene: TRBJ1-1
abundance: NA
d_gene: NA

CDR3aa: CASSMTGRVLSPDTQYF
CDR3nt: TGTGCCAGTAGTATGACGGGCAGGGTCCTTTCCCCAGATACGCAGTATTTT
v_gene: TRBV19
j_gene: TRBJ2-3
abundance: NA
d_gene: NA

CDR3aa: CASSPEGYEQYF
CDR3nt: TGTGCCAGCAGCCCCGAGGGCTACGAGCAGTACTTC
v_gene: TRBV11-3
j_gene: TRBJ2-7
abundance: NA
d_gene: NA

CDR3aa: CASSPGQEAYGNTIYF
CDR3nt: TGCGCCAGCAGCCCGGGACAGGAGGCTTATGGAAACACCATATATTTT
v_gene: TRBV5-1
j_gene: TRBJ1-3
abundance: NA
d_gene: TRBD1

CDR3aa: CASSLGAGYNEKLFF
CDR3nt: TGTGCCAGCAGTTTGGGGGCCGGCTATAATGAAAAACTGTTTTTT
v_gene: TRBV6-5
j_gene: TRBJ1-4
abundance: NA
d_gene: NA

CDR3aa: CASRETGSKGAFF
CDR3nt: TGCGCCAGCAGAGAGACAGGGAGTAAGGGTGCTTTCTTT
v_gene: TRBV10-2
j_gene: TRBJ1-1
abundance: NA
d_gene: TRBD1

CDR3aa: CAISGGGHSGNTIYF
CDR3nt: TGTGCCATCAGTGGTGGAGGTCACTCTGGAAACACCATATATTTT
v_gene: TRBV10-3
j_gene: TRBJ1-3
abundance: NA
d_gene: NA